This TCR beta chain is from a study of blood T cells in healthy people across ages. Caucasian, healthy and from Russia, the donors were aged between 6 and 90. Each sample yielded at least 5 micrograms of PBMC total RNA. A J-beta primer mix and a sample-barcoded 5' primer were used in a second PCR of about 7 to 12 cycles. Any given sample supplied a minimum of 3 million CDR3-containing paired-end reads. In TCRdb, the 5' RACE reads were re-called with MiXCR into one record per CDR3 protein. The sample lists about 1.4 million distinct CDR3 sequences, approximately 63% seen once, with over 5% in the top ten. The trim removed 0 bases at V and 1 base at J, leaving 10 bases unmatched. The length of the CDR3 is 18 residues. Germline lookup yields CDR1 MGHRA and CDR2 YSYEKL.

This sequence joins TRBV4-1 and TRBJ1-1; TRBD1 agrees at 8 bases. The specimen was blood. The TCR comes from a young man in good health. CDR3 DNA: TGCGCCAGCAGCCAAGATGGAGGCAGGGGGCTAGGGAACACTGAAGCTTTCTTT. Its protein is CASSQDGGRGLGNTEAFF.